This is a list of T cell receptor beta chains from one sample in a study of siplizumab effects on memory and regulatory T cells. Sequencing was performed with immunoSEQ multiplex PCR; in TCRdb, only in-frame clones are kept and a portion is missing. The sample yields roughly 68,000 clones, over 80% seen once. The sample consisted of memory CD4+ T cells sorted from blood. These receptors all come from a human donor in good health. Each CDR3 is given with its conserved first and last residue. D genes are given only for firm matches. The size field is filled for only some rows; it gives once, few, many or a size class.

V	D	size	J	DNA	CDR3
TRBV6-1	-	-	TRBJ2-2	TGTGCCAGCAGTGGGGAAGAGGGGACTCGCCATGGCGGGGAGCTGTTTTTT	CASSGEEGTRHGGELFF
TRBV11-2	-	-	TRBJ2-1	TGTGCCAGCAGCTTAGACGTTACCTGGAGTGAGCAGTTCTTC	CASSLDVTWSEQFF
TRBV6-1	TRBD1	-	TRBJ2-2	TGTGCCAGCAGTGGACGACAGGGGACCGGGGAGCTGTTTTTT	CASSGRQGTGELFF
TRBV7-6	-	-	TRBJ2-1	TGTGCCAGCAGCTTTCGATCAGGGTCTAAGGATGAGCAGTTCTTC	CASSFRSGSKDEQFF
TRBV11-2	TRBD1	-	TRBJ1-2	TGTGCCAGCAGCCCAGACAGGGATAGGGGCTACACCTTC	CASSPDRDRGYTF
TRBV7-9	-	-	TRBJ1-4	TGTGCCTCCTCCGGGGAAAAACTGTTTTTT	CASSGEKLFF
TRBV10-1	-	few	TRBJ2-2	TGCGCCAGCAGTGATCAGAACACCGGGGAGCTGTTTTTT	CASSDQNTGELFF
TRBV19	TRBD2	-	TRBJ2-2	TGTGCCAGTAGTGCCCGACTAGCGGGTTGGACCGGGGAGCTGTTTTTT	CASSARLAGWTGELFF
TRBV7-9	-	-	TRBJ1-5	TGTGCCAGCAGCGTGGGGACGAGCAATCAGCCCCAGCATTTT	CASSVGTSNQPQHF
TRBV7-9	-	-	TRBJ2-3	TGTGCCAGCAGCCATCGTCCAGCCGGGACCCCACTTACAGATACGCAGTATTTT	CASSHRPAGTPLTDTQYF
TRBV5-6	TRBD1	-	TRBJ1-3	TGTGCCAGCAGTTGGATGGCCAGGACAGGGCGGGGAAACACCATATATTTT	CASSWMARTGRGNTIYF
TRBV5-1	TRBD2	-	TRBJ2-1	TGCGCCAGCAGCTTGCTAGCGGGAGGTGAAAATGAGCAGTTCTTC	CASSLLAGGENEQFF
TRBV2	-	-	TRBJ1-4	TGTGCCAGCATAGGTGGGGGCGCAGGTGAAAAACTGTTTTTT	CASIGGGAGEKLFF
TRBV6-5	TRBD1	-	TRBJ1-2	TGTGCCAGCAGTTACCGGCAGGGGGCGGGTGGCTACACCTTC	CASSYRQGAGGYTF
TRBV9	TRBD2	-	TRBJ2-3	TGTGCCAGCAGCCCCCGGGACTACACAGATACGCAGTATTTT	CASSPRDYTDTQYF
TRBV4-1	-	-	TRBJ1-6	TGCGCCAGCAGCCACCCCTATTCACCCCTCCACTTT	CASSHPYSPLHF
TRBV4-2	-	-	TRBJ1-1	TGTGCCAGCAGCCAAGACAGGGTCGGAGCTTTCTTT	CASSQDRVGAFF
TRBV2	-	-	TRBJ2-5	TGTGCCAGCAGAGAGACTATCTTCGCCGAGACCCAGTACTTC	CASRETIFAETQYF
TRBV28	TRBD2	-	TRBJ2-7	TGTGCCAGTGGGGCACTACAGGGACTAGCGGGTGCCTTGTGGGAGCAGTACTTC	CASGALQGLAGALWEQYF
TRBV19	-	few	TRBJ1-1	TGTGCCAGTAGTATAAACAGTAAGAACACTGAAGCTTTCTTT	CASSINSKNTEAFF
TRBV5-1	-	-	TRBJ2-7	TGCGCCAGCAGCGAGGACCCCTACGAGCAGTACTTC	CASSEDPYEQYF
TRBV7-8	-	-	TRBJ2-6	TGTGCCAGCAGCCCTCGACTGTTTACACAAAGTCGGGCCAACGTCCTGACTTTC	CASSPRLFTQSRANVLTF
TRBV4-2	-	-	TRBJ1-4	TGTGCCAGCAGCCAACCCGGCGGGTCGAATGAAAAACTGTTTTTT	CASSQPGGSNEKLFF
TRBV18	-	-	TRBJ2-1	TGTGCCAGCTCGACCGGCGGGACGATGCGGGAGCAGTTCTTC	CASSTGGTMREQFF
TRBV30	-	-	TRBJ1-2	TGTGCCTCCGATGGCGAGGGCAGGGGTTATGGCTACACCTTC	CASDGEGRGYGYTF
TRBV2	-	-	TRBJ1-6	TGTGCCAGCAGTGACGGGACAAGAAATTCACCCCTCCACTTT	CASSDGTRNSPLHF
TRBV10-1	TRBD1	-	TRBJ1-1	TGCGCCAGCAGTGAGTACAGGGGCAGTACTGAAGCTTTCTTT	CASSEYRGSTEAFF
TRBV29-1	-	-	TRBJ2-7	TGCAGCGTTTGCCTCCGGGACAGCCGGGACTGGGGATCTTGGAGGCAGTACTTC	CSVCLRDSRDWGSWRQYF
TRBV30	-	-	TRBJ1-1	TGTGCCTGGAGTGTACTACACCGATATGAAGCTTTCTTT	CAWSVLHRYEAFF